This T cell receptor (beta chain) was captured in a study of T cell changes during pregnancy in multiple sclerosis. Only in-frame clones appear in the TCRdb table, and some are missing; sequencing was by immunoSEQ multiplex PCR. The sample lists 60,000 to 95,000 clones, 80% to 95% occurring once. The sequenced sample was CD4+ T cells from peripheral blood mononuclear cells, obtained before pregnancy. The source is a female donor with multiple sclerosis, enrolled in a pregnancy study.

As DNA, the CDR3 is TGTGCCAGCAGCTCGTGGGGGCGGGAGTACACTGAAGCTTTCTTT. Translation gives CASSSWGREYTEAFF. V is TRBV5-6 and J is TRBJ1-1; a weak D match, TRBD1 (6 bases). This CDR3 contains 15 residues. From germline, CDR1 is SGHDT and CDR2 YYEEEE. Deletions cut 3 bases from V and 3 bases from J, with 15 bases between. Filled out from reference TRBV5-6 and TRBJ1-1, the complete variable domain reads DAGVTQSPTHLIKTRGQQVTLRCSPKSGHDTVSWYQQALGQGPQFIFQYYEEEERQRGNFPDRFSGHQFPNYSSELNVNALLLGDSALYLCASSSWGREYTEAFFGQGTRLTVV.